Presented here are 3 T cell receptor beta chains from one specimen sequenced in a study of T cells in Graves' hyperthyroidism and ophthalmopathy. The investigators amplified TCR beta CDR3 regions from RNA transcripts. The HTBI set primed first-round TCR CDR3 RT-PCR. TCRdb re-derived calls from the multiplex PCR reads in MiXCR, one entry per CDR3 protein. The table has over 300,000 distinct CDR3 sequences, approximately 15% seen once. Sample: blood. Receptors originate from a woman aged 35 to 49 with Graves' ophthalmopathy.

Many counts were recorded for this clonotype. The chain joins TRBV27 to TRBJ2-3; D may be TRBD2 (6 bases). Between the trimmed V and J ends, which lost 2 bases and 0 bases, there was a span of 15 bases. The CDR3 spans 17 residues. CDR1 and CDR2 from the germline V gene are MNHEY and SMNVEV (reference sequence). CDR3 bases: TGTGCCAGCAGTTTACGGGGGACCTTCTCTAGCACAGATACGCAGTATTTT. The encoded protein is CASSLRGTFSSTDTQYF.

This clonotype was seen many times. This sequence joins TRBV30 and TRBJ1-1; possible D gene TRBD1, 5 bases. Germline V lookup: CDR1 GTSNPN, CDR2 SVGIG (reference sequence). This CDR3 contains 15 residues. The V end lost 3 bases, the J end lost 0 bases, and 14 bases lay between the germline ends. The CDR3 bases are TGTGCCTGGAGAGGCCTGGGACGGATGAACACTGAAGCTTTCTTT. Translated, it gives CAWRGLGRMNTEAFF.

The sample holds a few counts of this clonotype. V gene TRBV9 combines with J gene TRBJ2-3, with D tentatively TRBD1 or TRBD2 (5 bases each). CDR1 and CDR2 (germline): SGDLS, YYNGEE. V dropped 2 bases and J dropped 4 bases, with 20 bases sitting between them. The CDR3 spans 17 residues. The CDR3, as DNA: TGTGCCAGCAGCGTCCCTCAGCCGGGACGTAGGGCAGATACGCAGTATTTT. Encoded protein: CASSVPQPGRRADTQYF.